The rows below give T cell receptor beta chains drawn from one sample of a study of cytomegalovirus exposure and HLA in healthy donors. Data came from immunoSEQ multiplex PCR; TCRdb stores just in-frame clones and leaves some out. The sample lists more than 200,000 clones; around 83% were seen once. The sequencing input was PBMCs. The receptors stem from a girl under 18 in good health and CMV-seronegative. Each CDR3 is given with its conserved first and last residue. Each record gives: J gene, D gene, V gene, clone size, CDR3 DNA, CDR3 protein. D genes are given only for firm matches. A clone size is listed for some rows: how often the clone was seen (once, few, many), or a class if it is expanded.

TRBJ2-1,TRBD2,TRBV9,-,TGTGCCAGCAGCGTACCCGGGACTAGCTCCTACAATGAGCAGTTCTTC,CASSVPGTSSYNEQFF
TRBJ1-3,-,TRBV2,-,TGTGCCAGCAGTGTTACGCGGAACTCTGGAAACACCATATATTTT,CASSVTRNSGNTIYF
TRBJ1-1,TRBD1,TRBV19,-,TGTGCCAGTAGTTCTGGACAGGGCGCCCCTAGGAACACTGAAGCTTTCTTT,CASSSGQGAPRNTEAFF
TRBJ1-5,-,TRBV7-8,-,TGTGCCAGCAGCTTAGGAGAGCTCCAGCCCCAGCATTTT,CASSLGELQPQHF
TRBJ2-1,TRBD2,TRBV4-3,-,TGCGCCAGCAGCCGTGGAGGCGGGGGGGCCCACAATGAGCAGTTCTTC,CASSRGGGGAHNEQFF
TRBJ2-1,TRBD2,TRBV5-1,-,TGCGCCAGCAGCTTTCGCGGGAGCCTTGGGAACAATGAGCAGTTCTTC,CASSFRGSLGNNEQFF
TRBJ1-1,-,TRBV27,-,TGTGCCAGCAGTTTATCCGGGCGGAGGGAAGCTTTCTTT,CASSLSGRREAFF
TRBJ2-3,-,TRBV25-1,-,TGTGCCAGCAGTGAGGCTAGCACGGTCACGCAGTATTTT,CASSEASTVTQYF
TRBJ2-5,-,TRBV11-2,-,TGTGCCAGCAGCTTAGTTGCCAGGACCCGAGGGGAGACCCAGTACTTC,CASSLVARTRGETQYF
TRBJ2-7,TRBD1,TRBV28,-,TGTGCCAGCAGTCCACCAGGGGGCGCCTCCTACGAGCAGTACTTC,CASSPPGGASYEQYF
TRBJ2-3,-,TRBV7-8,-,TGTGCCAGCAGCTTAGATCCCCACACAGATACGCAGTATTTT,CASSLDPHTDTQYF
TRBJ2-2,TRBD2,TRBV7-6,-,TGTGCCAGCAGCTTAGGTGGGACTAGCGGGAGTTCCAACACCGGGGAGCTGTTTTTT,CASSLGGTSGSSNTGELFF
TRBJ1-2,-,TRBV30,-,TGTGCCTGGAGCCCCAGGACAAGCTATGGCTACACCTTC,CAWSPRTSYGYTF
TRBJ2-7,-,TRBV27,-,TGTGCCAGCAGTTTATCGGATCAGATGATAGCCTACGAGCAGTACTTC,CASSLSDQMIAYEQYF
TRBJ2-3,-,TRBV5-1,-,TGCGCCAGCAGCTTGGTAGCGGGCACAGATACGCAGTATTTT,CASSLVAGTDTQYF
TRBJ1-6,TRBD1,TRBV23-1,-,TGCGCCAGCAGTCAAACCCCCGCAGGGGGGAATTCACCCCTCCACTTT,CASSQTPAGGNSPLHF
TRBJ1-5,-,TRBV30,-,TGTGCCTGGAGTGCCCTCAGTGATCAGCCCCAGCATTTT,CAWSALSDQPQHF
TRBJ2-5,-,TRBV5-6,-,TGTGCCAGCTGTTGGGGCAGTATGGGTCTTCAAGAGACCCAGTACTTC,CASCWGSMGLQETQYF
TRBJ2-1,-,TRBV5-1,-,TGCGCCAGCAGCTTGGAGACCAACCTGAGGCTCTACAATGAGCAGTTCTTC,CASSLETNLRLYNEQFF
TRBJ2-7,-,TRBV5-6,-,TGTGCCAGCAGCTTGAAGAGGATGAGGGACTTAACTTCCGAGCAGTACTTC,CASSLKRMRDLTSEQYF
TRBJ1-1,TRBD1,TRBV5-4,few,TGTGCCAGCAGCGCAGGGGGCTACACTGAAGCTTTCTTT,CASSAGGYTEAFF
TRBJ2-5,TRBD2,TRBV5-6,-,TGTGCCAGCAGCTTGGGCGGGGGGGTGGAGACCCAGTACTTC,CASSLGGGVETQYF
TRBJ2-1,TRBD2,TRBV28,-,TGTGCCAGCGGTATGAGGACTAGCCTTTTCTTC,CASGMRTSLFF
TRBJ1-5,TRBD1,TRBV18,-,TGTGCCAGCTCACAGGACAGGGCCAATCAGCCCCAGCATTTT,CASSQDRANQPQHF
TRBJ2-7,TRBD2,TRBV28,-,TGTGCCACGATTTCGAGCGGGGGCTACGAGCAGTACTTC,CATISSGGYEQYF
TRBJ1-6,-,TRBV7-9,few,TGTGCCAGCAGTATCTCCGGGACCTATAATTCACCCCTCCACTTT,CASSISGTYNSPLHF
TRBJ1-5,-,TRBV5-4,few,TGTGCCAGCACCAAATTAACAATAGGACAGCACAATCAGCCCCAGCATTTT,CASTKLTIGQHNQPQHF
TRBJ2-5,TRBD2,TRBV6-1,-,TGTGCCAGCAAACAACTAGCGGGAGAAGAGACCCAGTACTTC,CASKQLAGEETQYF
TRBJ1-2,-,TRBV5-5,-,TGTGCCAGCAGCAACCTAACAGTCAAGCCGTATGGCTACACCTTC,CASSNLTVKPYGYTF
TRBJ2-7,-,TRBV13,-,TGTGCCAGCAGCTTAGGGGCTGCACAGGGTGCCTACGAGCAGTACTTC,CASSLGAAQGAYEQYF
TRBJ2-1,TRBD2,TRBV7-2,-,TGTGCCAGCAGCCTTGCGAACCCGGCAGCGGGAGAAACCTACAATGAGCAGTTCTTC,CASSLANPAAGETYNEQFF
TRBJ1-5,TRBD1,TRBV19,-,TGTGCCAGTAGTAATAAGGGACAGGTCCGCCAGCCCCAGCATTTT,CASSNKGQVRQPQHF